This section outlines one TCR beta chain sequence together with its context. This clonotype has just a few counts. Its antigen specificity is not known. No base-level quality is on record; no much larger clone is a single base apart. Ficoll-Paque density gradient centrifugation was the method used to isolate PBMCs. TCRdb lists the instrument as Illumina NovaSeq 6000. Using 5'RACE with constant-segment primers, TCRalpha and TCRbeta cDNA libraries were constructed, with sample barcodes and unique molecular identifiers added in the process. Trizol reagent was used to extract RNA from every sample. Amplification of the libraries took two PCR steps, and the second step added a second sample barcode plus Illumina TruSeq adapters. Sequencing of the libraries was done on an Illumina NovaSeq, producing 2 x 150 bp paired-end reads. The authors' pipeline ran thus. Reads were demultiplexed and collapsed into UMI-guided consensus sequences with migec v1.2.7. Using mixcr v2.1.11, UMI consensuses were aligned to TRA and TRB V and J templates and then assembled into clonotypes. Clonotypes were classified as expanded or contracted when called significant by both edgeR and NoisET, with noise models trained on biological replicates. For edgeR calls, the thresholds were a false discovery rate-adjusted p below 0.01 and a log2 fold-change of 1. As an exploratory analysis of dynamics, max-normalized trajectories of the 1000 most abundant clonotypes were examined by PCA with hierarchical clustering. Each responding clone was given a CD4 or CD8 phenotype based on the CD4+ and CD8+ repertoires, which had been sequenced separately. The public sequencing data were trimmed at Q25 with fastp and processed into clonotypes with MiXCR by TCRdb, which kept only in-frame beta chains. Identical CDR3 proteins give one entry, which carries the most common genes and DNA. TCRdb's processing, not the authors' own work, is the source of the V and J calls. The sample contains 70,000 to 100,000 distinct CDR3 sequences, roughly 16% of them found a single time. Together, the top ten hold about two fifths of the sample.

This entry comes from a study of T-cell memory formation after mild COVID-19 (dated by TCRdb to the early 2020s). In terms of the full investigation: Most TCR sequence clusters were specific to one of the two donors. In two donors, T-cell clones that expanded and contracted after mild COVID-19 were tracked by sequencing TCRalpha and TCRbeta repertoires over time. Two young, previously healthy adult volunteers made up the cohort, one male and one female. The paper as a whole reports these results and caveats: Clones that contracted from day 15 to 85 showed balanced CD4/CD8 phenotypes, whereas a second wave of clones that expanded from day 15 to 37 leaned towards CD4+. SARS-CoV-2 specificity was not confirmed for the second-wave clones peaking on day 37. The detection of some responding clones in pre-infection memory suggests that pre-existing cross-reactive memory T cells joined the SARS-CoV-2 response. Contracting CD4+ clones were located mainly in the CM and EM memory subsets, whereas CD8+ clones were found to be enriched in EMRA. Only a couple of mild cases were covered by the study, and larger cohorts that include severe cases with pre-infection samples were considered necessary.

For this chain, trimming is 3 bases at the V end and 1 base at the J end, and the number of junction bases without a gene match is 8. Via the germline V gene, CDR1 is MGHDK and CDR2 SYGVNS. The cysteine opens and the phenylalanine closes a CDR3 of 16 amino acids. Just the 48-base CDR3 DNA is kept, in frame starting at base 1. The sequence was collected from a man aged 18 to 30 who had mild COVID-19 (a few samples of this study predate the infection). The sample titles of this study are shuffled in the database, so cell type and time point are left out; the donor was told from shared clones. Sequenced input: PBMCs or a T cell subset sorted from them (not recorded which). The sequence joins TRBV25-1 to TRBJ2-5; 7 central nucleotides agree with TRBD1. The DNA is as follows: TGTGCCAGCAGTGATCTCGTCGGACAGGCCCAAGAGACCCAGTACTTC. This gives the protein CASSDLVGQAQETQYF. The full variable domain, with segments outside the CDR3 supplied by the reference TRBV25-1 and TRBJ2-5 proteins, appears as EADIYQTPRYLVIGTGKKITLECSQTMGHDKMYWYQQDPGMELHLIHYSYGVNSTEKGDLSSESTVSRIRTEHFPLTLESARPSHTSQYLCASSDLVGQAQETQYFGPGTRLLVL.